A single sample gave rise to the 20 T cell receptor beta chains below, sequenced in a study of cytomegalovirus exposure and HLA in healthy donors. Sequencing used immunoSEQ multiplex PCR; TCRdb keeps in-frame clones, though not all of them. The sample includes 150,000 to 180,000 clones, about 88% of them seen just once. The sequenced material came from PBMCs. The source of these receptors is a man younger than 35 in good health and CMV-seropositive.

The gene calls are TRBV4-1 and TRBJ2-1; 10 bases align to TRBD2. There are 16 residues in the CDR3. V shed 4 bases and J 4 bases; nucleotides not matched to a gene: 7. Germline lookup yields CDR1 MGHRA and CDR2 YSYEKL. CDR3: CASSPQRGGYYNEQFF. In DNA, the CDR3 is TGCGCCAGCAGCCCCCAGCGGGGGGGATATTACAATGAGCAGTTCTTC.

The J gene is TRBJ2-1, the V gene TRBV5-4; D may be TRBD2 (6 bases). CDR1 is SGHNT, CDR2 YYREEE, per germline (reference sequence). The CDR3 is 12 residues long. Deletions cut 2 bases from V and 9 bases from J, with 9 bases between. CDR3 loop: CASSFAGSEQFF. The CDR3, as DNA: TGTGCCAGCAGCTTCGCGGGAAGTGAGCAGTTCTTC.

The chain employs TRBV19 and TRBJ2-7; 7 nucleotides align to TRBD2. V trimming: 2 bases; J trimming: 6 bases; junction bases outside the gene matches: 7. The V gene's germline CDR1 is LNHDA and CDR2 SQIVND (reference sequence). The length of the CDR3 is 14 residues. CDR3 DNA sequence: TGTGCCAGTAGTATATGGGGCGGGAGAGGCGAGCAGTACTTC. Encoded protein: CASSIWGGRGEQYF.

This chain connects TRBV2 to TRBJ2-5; D call uncertain. Germline V CDR1 and CDR2: SNHLY, FYNNEI. V dropped 7 bases and J dropped 2 bases, with 11 bases sitting between them. The CDR3 is made up of 13 amino acids. CDR3: CASTGQSQETQYF. The CDR3 nucleotides read TGTGCCAGCACCGGTCAATCTCAAGAGACCCAGTACTTC.

This clone appeared a single time. The chain employs TRBV4-3 and TRBJ2-1, with 8 bases that match TRBD2. The V gene's germline CDR1 is LGHNA and CDR2 YSLEER. The V and J ends lost 0 bases and 5 bases, in that order; junction bases with no gene match: 6. This CDR3 has 16 amino acids. This chain's CDR3 is CASSQDNRGGNNEQFF. In nucleotides, the CDR3 is TGCGCCAGCAGCCAAGATAACCGGGGGGGCAACAATGAGCAGTTCTTC.

This clone has a single count. The rearrangement uses TRBV7-9 and TRBJ2-5; no definite D call. CDR3 size: 12 residues. Germline V gene lookup returns CDR1 SEHNR and CDR2 FQNEAQ (reference sequence). Deletions cut 5 bases from V and 2 bases from J, with 6 bases between. In DNA form, the CDR3 reads TGTGCCAGCAGCGTCCGGCAAGAGACCCAGTACTTC. Protein product: CASSVRQETQYF. The complete variable domain, with remaining parts taken from reference TRBV7-9 and TRBJ2-5, reads DTGVSQNPRHKITKRGQNVTFRCDPISEHNRLYWYRQTLGQGPEFLTYFQNEAQLEKSRLLSDRFSAERPKGSFSTLEIQRTEQGDSAMYLCASSVRQETQYFGPGTRLLVL.

The V call is TRBV7-6, the J call TRBJ2-7, with a tentative D call TRBD2 (6 bases). CDR3 size: 13 residues. Germline V CDR1 and CDR2: SGHVS, FNYEAQ. With 4 bases removed from V and 3 bases from J, the gap between germline ends came to 10 bases. The CDR3 sequence is CASSSRGIYEQYF. The CDR3 DNA reads as TGTGCCAGCAGCTCACGGGGGATCTACGAGCAGTACTTC.

V gene TRBV6-1 combines with J gene TRBJ1-2; D gene uncertain. This CDR3 has 15 residues. The V end lost 7 bases, the J end lost 8 bases, and 23 bases lay between the germline ends. In germline, CDR1 is MNHNS, CDR2 SASEGT. CDR3: CASITDSLLSFGYTF. The CDR3 DNA reads TGTGCCAGCATCACAGATTCCCTATTATCCTTCGGCTACACCTTC.

The V call is TRBV15, the J call TRBJ2-5; 8 positions agree with TRBD2. CDR3 length: 16 residues. V lost 4 bases, J lost 1 base, and 8 bases stayed unmatched. CDR1 LNHNV and CDR2 YYDKDF come from the germline V gene (reference sequence). The chain's CDR3 is CATSIPGRAFQETQYF. For the CDR3, the DNA is TGTGCCACCAGCATCCCCGGGAGGGCCTTCCAAGAGACCCAGTACTTC.

The J gene is TRBJ1-1, the V gene TRBV5-1; perhaps TRBD1 as D (6 bases). The CDR3 has 15 amino acids. V was pared by 0 bases and J by 0 bases, with 9 bases between. Looked up from germline, CDR1 is SGHRS and CDR2 is YFSETQ. The CDR3 region has the DNA TGCGCCAGCAGCTTGGGAGGGGACATGAACACTGAAGCTTTCTTT. This sequence encodes CASSLGGDMNTEAFF.

The chain has TRBV9 and TRBJ2-5; 7 bases align to TRBD2. Germline V gene sequence: CDR1 SGDLS, CDR2 YYNGEE. V was pared by 4 bases and J by 4 bases, with 10 bases of the junction left unmatched. The length of the CDR3 is 15 residues. The CDR3 coding sequence is TGTGCCAGCAGCCAAAACCGGGGGGTGGCAGAGACCCAGTACTTC. Translated: CASSQNRGVAETQYF.

The V and J genes are TRBV7-2 and TRBJ2-1; 14 bases match TRBD2. This CDR3 has 16 residues. Germline V gives CDR1 SGHTA, CDR2 FQGNSA. V lost 5 bases to trimming and J lost 9 bases; unmatched junction nucleotides: 9. The CDR3 protein is CASSPRLAGGQGEQFF. Written as DNA, the CDR3 is TGTGCCAGCAGCCCGAGACTAGCGGGAGGGCAAGGTGAGCAGTTCTTC.

The chain recombines TRBV6-5 with TRBJ1-1; 9 nucleotides match TRBD1. This CDR3 comprises 15 residues. The germline V gene has CDR1 MNHEY and CDR2 SVGAGI. Trimming at V came to 4 bases and at J to 7 bases, leaving 10 bases not matched to a gene. The CDR3 region is CASSLLQGAVNEAFF. As DNA, the CDR3 is TGTGCCAGCAGTTTACTACAGGGGGCGGTAAATGAAGCTTTCTTT.

This chain links TRBV7-2 with TRBJ1-6, with D unclear. This CDR3 region has 16 residues. V lost 2 bases, J lost 0 bases, and 8 bases lay in between. Germline lookup yields CDR1 SGHTA and CDR2 FQGNSA. DNA for the CDR3: TGTGCCAGCAGCTTACCCCAGGCCTCCTATAATTCACCCCTCCACTTT. Protein product: CASSLPQASYNSPLHF.

J is TRBJ1-5 and V is TRBV19; 7 bases agree with TRBD1. With 3 bases clipped from V and 0 bases from J, the junction kept 8 bases outside the gene matches. The CDR3 totals 17 residues. Germline V lookup: CDR1 LNHDA, CDR2 SQIVND (reference sequence). CDR3 nucleotide sequence: TGTGCCAGTAGTATCCGTGGGACAGTCCTTAGCAATCAGCCCCAGCATTTT. Amino acid sequence: CASSIRGTVLSNQPQHF.

The chain uses TRBV9 and TRBJ2-2; 8 bases match TRBD2. Germline V lookup: CDR1 SGDLS, CDR2 YYNGEE. The CDR3 has 16 residues. Trimming cost V 3 bases and J 3 bases; bases outside gene matches: 7. CDR3 DNA sequence: TGTGCCAGCAGCGCCCTCCCGGGGGGGGACACCGGGGAGCTGTTTTTT. As protein: CASSALPGGDTGELFF.

This clone was seen once. The J gene is TRBJ2-1, the V gene TRBV6-5, with 12 bases fitting TRBD2. J gave up 9 bases and V 6 bases, and 9 bases lay outside the gene matches. Germline V gene lookup returns CDR1 MNHEY and CDR2 SVGAGI. The CDR3 contains 15 residues. In DNA, the CDR3 is TGTGCCAGCAGCTCCACACTAGCGGGAGGATTTGAGCAGTTCTTC. Protein product: CASSSTLAGGFEQFF.

This clone was detected only a few times. This chain connects TRBV19 to TRBJ1-2; 7 nucleotides line up with TRBD1. CDR1 and CDR2 from the germline V gene are LNHDA and SQIVND (reference sequence). The V gene end was trimmed by 5 bases and the J gene end by 9 bases; junction bases not matched to a gene: 9. This CDR3 comprises 13 residues. CDR3 in amino acids: CASSPQSTGSYTF. In DNA form, the CDR3 reads TGTGCCAGTAGTCCGCAATCGACAGGGAGCTACACCTTC.

The chain couples TRBV7-3 to TRBJ2-1; 7 bases are a match to TRBD1. The ends lost 4 bases at V and 10 bases at J; junction bases unmatched: 10. CDR3 size: 14 residues. CDR1 and CDR2 (germline): SGHTA, FQGTGA. The CDR3, as DNA: TGTGCCAGCAGCTCGGACCTCACAGGGGCGGAGCAGTTCTTC. Protein sequence: CASSSDLTGAEQFF.

This chain uses TRBV14 with TRBJ2-7, with D possibly matching TRBD2 (5 bases). Trimming left V 5 bases short and J 7 bases short, with 12 bases between. The CDR3 spans 12 residues. Germline V lookup: CDR1 SGHDN, CDR2 FVKESK. The CDR3 is CASSSTRGEQYF. The DNA of the CDR3 is TGTGCCAGCAGCTCTACCCGCGGGGAGCAGTACTTC.